A selection of T cell receptor beta chains follows, all from one sample in a study of T-cell reconstitution after alpha-beta-depleted transplantation in children. TCRdb re-called the PCR reads through MiXCR, storing one row per CDR3 protein. The table records a few hundred thousand distinct CDR3 sequences, roughly 22% of them present only once. The specimen was PBMCs from the stem cell graft donor, collected from the stem cell graft. The receptors were sampled from a human donor who donated a stem cell graft to a child with acute myeloid leukemia. Each CDR3 is given with its conserved first and last residue. A D gene is named only where the DNA matches it firmly. Clone size, where shown, is once, few, many, or a class for clones that have expanded.

CDR3aa	CDR3nt	v_gene	j_gene	d_gene	abundance
CATSRAGSYPVGTQYF	TGTGCCACCAGCAGAGCGGGTTCCTACCCGGTGGGTACGCAGTATTTT	TRBV15	TRBJ2-3	NA	few
CASSYWDSSNTGELFF	TGTGCCAGCAGTTATTGGGACAGCTCAAACACCGGGGAGCTGTTTTTT	TRBV28	TRBJ2-2	TRBD1	few
CAIEAGAGHSLEQFF	TGTGCCATAGAAGCGGGAGCCGGTCACAGTCTTGAGCAGTTCTTC	TRBV10-3	TRBJ2-1	TRBD2	few
CSARDHTEAFF	TGCAGTGCTAGAGATCACACTGAAGCTTTCTTT	TRBV20-1	TRBJ1-1	NA	many
CASSVGSSGYNEQFF	TGTGCCAGCAGCGTGGGGTCTAGCGGGTACAATGAGCAGTTCTTC	TRBV5-5	TRBJ2-1	TRBD2	NA
CASTSQRDTDTQYF	TGTGCCAGCACGTCCCAGCGGGACACAGATACGCAGTATTTT	TRBV12-3/TRBV12-4	TRBJ2-3	TRBD2	few
CASSPDSTNTEAFF	TGCGCCAGCAGCCCGGACAGTACGAACACTGAAGCTTTCTTT	TRBV5-1	TRBJ1-1	NA	NA
CSVGLGSYNEQFF	TGCAGCGTGGGACTAGGGTCCTACAATGAGCAGTTCTTC	TRBV29-1	TRBJ2-1	TRBD2	many
CASSLHPGGDTEAFF	TGTGCCAGCAGTCTCCACCCGGGGGGGGACACTGAAGCTTTCTTT	TRBV12-3/TRBV12-4	TRBJ1-1	NA	NA
CASSLAGAWQETQYF	TGTGCCAGCAGTTTAGCGGGAGCTTGGCAAGAGACCCAGTACTTC	TRBV27	TRBJ2-5	TRBD2	NA
CASSPGLYAYNEQFF	TGCGCCAGCAGCCCAGGACTCTACGCCTACAATGAGCAGTTCTTC	TRBV4-3	TRBJ2-1	NA	few
CASSLVPPAYNEQFF	TGTGCCAGCAGTTTAGTCCCACCGGCCTACAATGAGCAGTTCTTC	TRBV27	TRBJ2-1	NA	NA
CSVEARTGGDEQFF	TGCAGCGTTGAAGCCCGCACAGGGGGCGATGAGCAGTTCTTC	TRBV29-1	TRBJ2-1	TRBD1	NA
CASSEASGISEQFF	TGTGCCAGCAGTGAAGCTAGCGGGATATCTGAGCAGTTCTTC	TRBV2	TRBJ2-1	TRBD2	NA
CSATQGARDNQPQHF	TGCAGTGCTACGCAGGGGGCAAGGGACAATCAGCCCCAGCATTTT	TRBV20-1	TRBJ1-5	TRBD1	many
CASSLVRRLNTEAFF	TGTGCCAGCAGCTTAGTAAGGCGGTTGAACACTGAAGCTTTCTTT	TRBV7-2	TRBJ1-1	NA	few
CASSSSGLSYNEQFF	TGTGCCAGCAGTTCCAGCGGGCTCTCCTACAATGAGCAGTTCTTC	TRBV12-3/TRBV12-4	TRBJ2-1	NA	few
CSARDWLAGEVNEQFF	TGCAGTGCTAGAGATTGGCTAGCGGGCGAGGTGAATGAGCAGTTCTTC	TRBV20-1	TRBJ2-1	TRBD2	many
CASSLTGVGTDTQYF	TGTGCCAGCAGCTTAACGGGAGTTGGTACAGATACGCAGTATTTT	TRBV7-2	TRBJ2-3	NA	many
CASSQRQMGEKLFF	TGCGCCAGCAGCCAAAGACAGATGGGTGAAAAACTGTTTTTT	TRBV4-1	TRBJ1-4	NA	NA
CASSHPRGQFF	TGTGCCAGCAGTCACCCCCGTGGGCAGTTCTTC	TRBV12-3/TRBV12-4	TRBJ2-1	NA	NA
CSATGLAGRSGSYEQYF	TGCAGTGCCACCGGACTAGCGGGTAGGTCCGGATCCTACGAGCAGTACTTC	TRBV20-1	TRBJ2-7	TRBD2	NA
CASSFPSRLYIQYF	TGTGCCAGCAGTTTCCCCAGCAGGCTATACATTCAGTACTTC	TRBV28	TRBJ2-4	NA	NA
CASSKGISHEQYF	TGTGCCAGTAGTAAGGGAATTTCCCACGAGCAGTACTTC	TRBV19	TRBJ2-7	NA	NA
CASSVVTDPQGEAFF	TGTGCCAGCAGCGTAGTAACAGACCCACAGGGGGAAGCTTTCTTT	TRBV9	TRBJ1-1	TRBD1	NA
CSANRGMAIPYEQFF	TGCAGCGCTAACAGGGGGATGGCGATTCCCTATGAGCAGTTCTTC	TRBV29-1	TRBJ2-1	TRBD1	many
CSARTSGEQFF	TGCAGTGCCAGGACTAGCGGAGAGCAGTTCTTC	TRBV20-1	TRBJ2-1	TRBD2	many
CASSLTGLGEQYF	TGCGCCAGCAGCTTGACAGGGCTCGGCGAGCAGTACTTC	TRBV5-1	TRBJ2-7	NA	few
CASSLNGGYTEKLFF	TGCGCCAGCAGCTTGAACGGAGGGTATACTGAAAAACTGTTTTTT	TRBV5-1	TRBJ1-4	NA	NA
CASSWDWADEQYF	TGCGCCAGCAGCTGGGACTGGGCGGACGAGCAGTACTTC	TRBV5-1	TRBJ2-7	NA	few
CASSLDLGTGSDTQYF	TGTGCCAGCAGCTTAGATTTAGGGACAGGATCAGATACGCAGTATTTT	TRBV11-2	TRBJ2-3	TRBD1	NA